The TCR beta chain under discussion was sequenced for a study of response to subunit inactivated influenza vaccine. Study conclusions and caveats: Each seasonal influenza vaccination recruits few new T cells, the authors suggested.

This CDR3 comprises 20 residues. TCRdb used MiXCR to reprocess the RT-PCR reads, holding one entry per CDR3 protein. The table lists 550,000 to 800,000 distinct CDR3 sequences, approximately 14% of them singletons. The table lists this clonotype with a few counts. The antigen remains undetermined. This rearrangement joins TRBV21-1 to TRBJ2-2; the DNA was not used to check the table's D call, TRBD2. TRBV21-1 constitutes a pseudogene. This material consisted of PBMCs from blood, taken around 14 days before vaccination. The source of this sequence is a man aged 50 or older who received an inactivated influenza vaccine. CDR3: CASSELAGPPSHANTGELFF. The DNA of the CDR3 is TGTGCCAGCAGCGAGTTAGCGGGGCCTCCTAGTCACGCGAACACCGGGGAGCTGTTTTTT.